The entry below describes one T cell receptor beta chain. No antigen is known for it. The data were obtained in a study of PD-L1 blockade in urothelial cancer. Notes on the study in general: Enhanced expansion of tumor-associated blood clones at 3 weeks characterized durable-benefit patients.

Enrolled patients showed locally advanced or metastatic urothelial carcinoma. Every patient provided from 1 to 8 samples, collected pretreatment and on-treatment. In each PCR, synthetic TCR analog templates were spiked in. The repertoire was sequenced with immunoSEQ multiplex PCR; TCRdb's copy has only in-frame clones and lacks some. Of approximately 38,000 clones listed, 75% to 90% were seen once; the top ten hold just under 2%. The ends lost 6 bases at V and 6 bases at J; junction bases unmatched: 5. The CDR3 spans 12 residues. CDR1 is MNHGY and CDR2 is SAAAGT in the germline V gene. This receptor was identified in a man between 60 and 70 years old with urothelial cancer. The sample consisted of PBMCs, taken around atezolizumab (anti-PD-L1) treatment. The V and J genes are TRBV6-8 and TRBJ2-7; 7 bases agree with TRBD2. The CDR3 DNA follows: TGTGCCAGCAGCCGCGGCGGGGGCGAGCAGTACTTC. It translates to CASSRGGGEQYF.